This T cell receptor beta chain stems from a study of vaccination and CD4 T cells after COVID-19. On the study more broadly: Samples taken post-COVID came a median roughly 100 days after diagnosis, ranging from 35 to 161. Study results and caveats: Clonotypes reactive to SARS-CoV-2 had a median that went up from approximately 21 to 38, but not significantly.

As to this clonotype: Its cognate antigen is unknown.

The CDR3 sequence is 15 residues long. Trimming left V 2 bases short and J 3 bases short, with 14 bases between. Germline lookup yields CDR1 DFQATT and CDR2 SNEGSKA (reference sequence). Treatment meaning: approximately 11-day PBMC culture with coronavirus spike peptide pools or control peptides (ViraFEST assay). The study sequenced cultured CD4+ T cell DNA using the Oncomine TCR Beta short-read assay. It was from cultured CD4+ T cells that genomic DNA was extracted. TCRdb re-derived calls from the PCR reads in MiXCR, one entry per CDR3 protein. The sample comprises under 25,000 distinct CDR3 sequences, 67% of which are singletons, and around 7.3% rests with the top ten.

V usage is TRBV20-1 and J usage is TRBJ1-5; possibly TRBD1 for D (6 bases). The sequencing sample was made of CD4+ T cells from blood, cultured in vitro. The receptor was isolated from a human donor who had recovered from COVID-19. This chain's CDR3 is CSARQYQGFNQPQHF. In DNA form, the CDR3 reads TGCAGTGCTAGACAATATCAGGGGTTCAATCAGCCCCAGCATTTT.